The 16 T cell receptor beta chains presented below share a single source sample, sequenced in a study of response to subunit inactivated influenza vaccine. TCRdb itself ran the RT-PCR reads through MiXCR, one entry per CDR3 protein. The table has 500,000 to 600,000 distinct CDR3 sequences, about 14% seen once. The sequencing here drew on PBMCs from blood, taken 11 to 12 days after vaccination. These receptors all stem from a man aged 50-60 years who received an inactivated influenza vaccine.

In this sample, this clonotype turned up a few times. The chain employs TRBV28 and TRBJ1-6, with D possibly being TRBD1 (6 bases). V shed 3 bases and J shed 7 bases, with 13 bases lying between them. The length of the CDR3 is 15 residues. Germline V gene lookup returns CDR1 MDHEN and CDR2 SYDVKM. The CDR3 DNA reads as TGTGCCAGCAGTTTTGGGTGGACAGCCAATTCACCCCTCCACTTT. Protein: CASSFGWTANSPLHF.

A few counts support this clonotype. This sequence joins TRBV18 and TRBJ2-1; TRBD2 matches 12 bases. The CDR3 is 16 residues long. After removal of 4 bases from V and 6 bases from J, the junction contained 7 bases not matched to a gene. CDR1 KGHSH and CDR2 LQKENI come from the germline V gene. The DNA for the CDR3 is TGTGCCAGCTCACTCACCGGACTAGCGGGGTCCAATGAGCAGTTCTTC. Its protein product is CASSLTGLAGSNEQFF. Looking up the rest from reference TRBV18 and TRBJ2-1 gives the full variable domain: NAGVMQNPRHLVRRRGQEARLRCSPMKGHSHVYWYRQLPEEGLKFMVYLQKENIIDESGMPKERFSAEFPKEGPSILRIQQVVRGDSAAYFCASSLTGLAGSNEQFFGPGTRLTVL.

This clonotype was detected many times. The chain uses TRBV7-2 and TRBJ2-1; 11 nucleotides line up with TRBD2. V was pared by 4 bases and J by 7 bases, with 6 bases of the junction left unmatched. The CDR3 runs to 15 residues. Germline V gives CDR1 SGHTA, CDR2 FQGNSA. The CDR3 spells CASSYLAGGRNEQFF. The CDR3 region has the DNA TGTGCCAGCAGCTATCTAGCGGGGGGCAGGAATGAGCAGTTCTTC. Supplemented by reference TRBV7-2 and TRBJ2-1, the full variable domain reads GAGVSQSPSNKVTEKGKDVELRCDPISGHTALYWYRQSLGQGLEFLIYFQGNSAPDKSGLPSDRFSAERTGGSVSTLTIQRTQQEDSAVYLCASSYLAGGRNEQFFGPGTRLTVL.

This clonotype was counted many times. The chain recombines TRBV10-3 with TRBJ2-1, with 8 bases aligning to TRBD2. Germline V gives CDR1 ENHRY, CDR2 SYGVKD. The CDR3 contains 16 residues. V shed 3 bases and J 5 bases; nucleotides not matched to a gene: 9. In DNA, the CDR3 is TGTGCCATCAGTGACCCGGAGCGGGGGCCCCACAATGAGCAGTTCTTC. It encodes CAISDPERGPHNEQFF.

This clonotype occurred a few times. This CDR3 is CASPGLAGPGELFF. The CDR3 DNA reads TGTGCCAGCCCGGGACTAGCGGGACCCGGGGAGCTGTTTTTT. The genes are TRBV7-2 and TRBJ2-2; 13 nucleotides align to TRBD2. The V and J ends lost 8 bases and 6 bases, in that order; junction bases with no gene match: 3. CDR3 length: 14 residues. CDR1 and CDR2 from the germline V gene are SGHTA and FQGNSA.

The CDR3 DNA reads TGTGCCAGTACCCCAGGGACTGTCTACGAGCAGTACTTC. It specifies CASTPGTVYEQYF. The chain has TRBV25-1 and TRBJ2-7, with D possibly TRBD2 on 6 matching bases. The V gene lost 9 bases and the J gene lost 3 bases, with 15 bases spanning the gap. This CDR3 has 13 amino acids. CDR1 and CDR2 (germline): MGHDK, SYGVNS.

This clonotype was observed a few times. The chain uses TRBV27 and TRBJ1-6; D gene uncertain. The germline V gene has CDR1 MNHEY and CDR2 SMNVEV (reference sequence). Trimming pared 3 bases from V and 8 bases from J, leaving 11 bases between. This CDR3 is built from 14 residues. This CDR3 reads CASSFLREDSPLHF. The CDR3 DNA sequence: TGTGCCAGCAGTTTTCTTAGGGAAGATTCACCCCTCCACTTT.

In its sample, this clonotype was seen a few times. J is TRBJ2-5 and V is TRBV7-9, with 7 bases identical to TRBD1. This CDR3 contains 13 residues. Looked up from germline, CDR1 is SEHNR and CDR2 is FQNEAQ (reference sequence). Losses at the gene ends were 6 bases for V and 7 bases for J; bases not matched to a gene: 8. As DNA, the CDR3 is TGTGCCAGCAGTAACAGGGGCAGCGTGACCCAGTACTTC. Amino acids: CASSNRGSVTQYF.

This clonotype was observed a handful of times. The rearrangement links TRBV6-2 or TRBV6-3 to TRBJ2-2; D not resolved. The CDR3 contains 13 residues. V dropped 6 bases and J dropped 6 bases, with 11 bases sitting between them. The germline V gene has CDR1 MNHEY and CDR2 SVGEGT. In DNA form, the CDR3 reads TGTGCCAGCAGGCCGATCGGTGCCGGGGAGCTGTTTTTT. Its protein product is CASRPIGAGELFF.

V is TRBV30 and J is TRBJ1-1; TRBD1 is a possible D gene (6 bases). Germline V gives CDR1 GTSNPN, CDR2 SVGIG (reference sequence). The V end was cut by 1 base, the J end by 1 base, with 13 bases between. CDR3 length equals 15 residues. This CDR3 is CAWSGGRRGNTEAFF. The CDR3 region has the DNA TGTGCCTGGAGTGGGGGTCGCAGGGGGAACACTGAAGCTTTCTTT.

This clonotype was observed a few times. V is TRBV4-3 and J is TRBJ2-1, with unresolved D. Between the trimmed V and J ends, which lost 0 bases and 3 bases, there was a span of 12 bases. This CDR3 has 16 residues. The germline gives CDR1 LGHNA, CDR2 YSLEER. The CDR3 DNA is TGCGCCAGCAGCCAAGATTGGGTAGGGCTCTACAATGAGCAGTTCTTC. It yields the protein CASSQDWVGLYNEQFF.

The V and J genes are TRBV5-1 and TRBJ1-1; 9 bases are shared with TRBD1. The CDR3 totals 16 residues. The germline CDR1 and CDR2 sequences are SGHRS and YFSETQ. The V gene end was trimmed by 0 bases and the J gene end by 3 bases; junction bases not matched to a gene: 6. The DNA of the CDR3 is TGCGCCAGCAGCTTGGTGATAGGGACAGGGCACACTGAAGCTTTCTTT. It translates to CASSLVIGTGHTEAFF.

V usage is TRBV5-1 and J usage is TRBJ2-3, with TRBD2 matching 11 bases. The CDR3 extends over 14 amino acids. Germline V gene lookup returns CDR1 SGHRS and CDR2 YFSETQ. After removal of 7 bases from V and 2 bases from J, the junction contained 3 bases not matched to a gene. CDR3 sequence reads: CASVAGGPTDTQYF. The CDR3 bases are TGCGCCAGCGTAGCGGGAGGGCCCACAGATACGCAGTATTTT.

This clonotype was recorded a few times. The genes are TRBV9 and TRBJ1-1; D may be TRBD1 (6 bases). The CDR3 extends over 16 amino acids. The V end lost 4 bases, the J end lost 0 bases, and 16 bases lay between the germline ends. Germline loops: CDR1 SGDLS, CDR2 YYNGEE. The chain's CDR3 is CASSPQPGTLNTEAFF. The CDR3 coding sequence is TGTGCCAGCAGCCCTCAACCCGGGACACTGAACACTGAAGCTTTCTTT.

This clonotype showed up just a few times. The rearrangement uses TRBV4-1 and TRBJ1-1; D gene ambiguous. This CDR3 spans 13 amino acids. The germline V and J ends were trimmed by 4 bases and 8 bases, with 14 bases remaining between them. Germline-derived CDR1 and CDR2 are MGHRA and YSYEKL. This CDR3 reads CASSRVEGWEAFF. The DNA for the CDR3 is TGCGCCAGCAGCCGGGTTGAGGGCTGGGAAGCTTTCTTT.

This clonotype was seen a handful of times. The gene calls are TRBV6-1 and TRBJ2-7; 9 nucleotides agree with TRBD1. Unmatched junction bases numbered 19, after V lost 4 bases and J lost 3 bases. CDR3 length equals 19 residues. CDR1 is MNHNS and CDR2 is SASEGT in the germline V gene. The CDR3 here is CASSGDRDSRGGQRYEQYF. The CDR3 region has the DNA TGTGCCAGCAGTGGGGACAGGGACTCCAGAGGCGGGCAACGCTACGAGCAGTACTTC.